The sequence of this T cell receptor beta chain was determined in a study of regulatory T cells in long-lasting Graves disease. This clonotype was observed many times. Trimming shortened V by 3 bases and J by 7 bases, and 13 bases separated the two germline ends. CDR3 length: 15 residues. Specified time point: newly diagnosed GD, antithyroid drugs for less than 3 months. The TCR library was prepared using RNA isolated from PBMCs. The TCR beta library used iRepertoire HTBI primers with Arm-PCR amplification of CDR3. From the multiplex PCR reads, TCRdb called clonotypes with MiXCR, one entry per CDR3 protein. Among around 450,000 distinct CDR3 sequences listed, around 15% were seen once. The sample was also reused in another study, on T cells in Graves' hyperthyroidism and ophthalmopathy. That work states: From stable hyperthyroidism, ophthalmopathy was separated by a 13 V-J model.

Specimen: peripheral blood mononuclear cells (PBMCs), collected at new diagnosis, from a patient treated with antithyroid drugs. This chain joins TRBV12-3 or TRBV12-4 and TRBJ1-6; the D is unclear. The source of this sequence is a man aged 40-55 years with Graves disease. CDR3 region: CASSFGVLSNSPLHF. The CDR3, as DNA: TGTGCCAGCAGTTTTGGGGTCCTCTCCAATTCACCCCTCCACTTT.